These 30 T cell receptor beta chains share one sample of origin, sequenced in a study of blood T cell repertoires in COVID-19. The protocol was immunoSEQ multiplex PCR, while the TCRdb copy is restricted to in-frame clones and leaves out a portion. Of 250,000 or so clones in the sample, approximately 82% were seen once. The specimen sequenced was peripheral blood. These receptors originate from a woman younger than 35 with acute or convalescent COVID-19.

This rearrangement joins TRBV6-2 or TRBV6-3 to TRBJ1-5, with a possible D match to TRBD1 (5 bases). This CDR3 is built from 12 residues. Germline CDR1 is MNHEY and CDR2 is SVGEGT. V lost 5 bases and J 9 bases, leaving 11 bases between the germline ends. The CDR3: CASSPGRGPQHF. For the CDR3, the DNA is TGTGCCAGCAGTCCCGGAAGGGGGCCCCAGCATTTT.

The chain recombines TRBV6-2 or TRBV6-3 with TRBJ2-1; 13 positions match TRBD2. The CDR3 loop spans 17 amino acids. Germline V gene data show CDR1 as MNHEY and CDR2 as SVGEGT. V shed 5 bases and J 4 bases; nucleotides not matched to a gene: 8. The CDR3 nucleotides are TGTGCCAGCAGTCCCGGGGGACTAGCGGGAAGATACAATGAGCAGTTCTTC. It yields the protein CASSPGGLAGRYNEQFF.

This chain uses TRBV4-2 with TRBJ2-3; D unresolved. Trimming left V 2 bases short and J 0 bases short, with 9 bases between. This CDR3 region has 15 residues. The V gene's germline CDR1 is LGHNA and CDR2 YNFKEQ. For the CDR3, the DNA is TGTGCCAGCAGCCAAAGCCAGGCGAGCACAGATACGCAGTATTTT. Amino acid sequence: CASSQSQASTDTQYF.

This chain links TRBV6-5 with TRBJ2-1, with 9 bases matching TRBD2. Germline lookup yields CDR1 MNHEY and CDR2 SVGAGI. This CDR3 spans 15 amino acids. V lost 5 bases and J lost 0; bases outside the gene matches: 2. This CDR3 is CASSRLADSYNEQFF. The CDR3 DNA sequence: TGTGCCAGCAGTCGACTAGCGGACTCCTACAATGAGCAGTTCTTC.

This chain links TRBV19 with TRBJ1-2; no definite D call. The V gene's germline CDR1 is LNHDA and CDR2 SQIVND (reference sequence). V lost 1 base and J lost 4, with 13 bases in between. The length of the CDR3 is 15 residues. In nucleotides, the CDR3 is TGTGCCAGTAGTATAGGGCAGGCCTTCGGCTATGGCTACACCTTC. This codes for CASSIGQAFGYGYTF.

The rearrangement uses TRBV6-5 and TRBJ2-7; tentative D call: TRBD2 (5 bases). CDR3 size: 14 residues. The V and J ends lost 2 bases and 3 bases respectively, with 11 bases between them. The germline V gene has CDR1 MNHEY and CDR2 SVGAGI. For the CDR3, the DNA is TGTGCCAGCAGTTACGGTCTGGCGGGCTACGAGCAGTACTTC. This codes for CASSYGLAGYEQYF.

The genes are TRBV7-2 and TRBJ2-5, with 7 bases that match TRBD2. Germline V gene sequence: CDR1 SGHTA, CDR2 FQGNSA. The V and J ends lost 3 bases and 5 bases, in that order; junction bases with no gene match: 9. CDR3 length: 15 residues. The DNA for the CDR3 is TGTGCCAGCAGCTTGACACGGGGCGGGGGTGAGACCCAGTACTTC. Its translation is CASSLTRGGGETQYF.

Written as DNA, the CDR3 is TGTGCCAGCAGCTTGGTCGGGACTAGCGGGAGAGCCAGAGAGACCCAGTACTTC. Its translation is CASSLVGTSGRARETQYF. The V and J genes are TRBV5-4 and TRBJ2-5; TRBD2 matches at 14 bases. CDR3 length equals 18 residues. CDR1 is SGHNT and CDR2 is YYREEE in the germline V gene (reference sequence). Trimming cost V 0 bases and J 4 bases; bases outside gene matches: 8.

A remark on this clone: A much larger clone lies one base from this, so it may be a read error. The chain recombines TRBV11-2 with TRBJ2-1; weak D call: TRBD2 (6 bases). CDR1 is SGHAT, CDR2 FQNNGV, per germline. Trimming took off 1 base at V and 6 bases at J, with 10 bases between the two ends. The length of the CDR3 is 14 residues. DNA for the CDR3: TGTGCCAGCAGCTTAGCGGGAGTGGGCAATGAGCAGTTCTTC. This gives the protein CASSLAGVGNEQFF. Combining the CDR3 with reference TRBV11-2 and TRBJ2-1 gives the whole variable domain EAGVAQSPRYKIIEKRQSVAFWCNPISGHATLYWYQQILGQGPKLLIQFQNNGVVDDSQLPKDRFSAERLKGVDSTLKIQPAKLEDSAVYLCASSLAGVGNEQFFGPGTRLTVL.

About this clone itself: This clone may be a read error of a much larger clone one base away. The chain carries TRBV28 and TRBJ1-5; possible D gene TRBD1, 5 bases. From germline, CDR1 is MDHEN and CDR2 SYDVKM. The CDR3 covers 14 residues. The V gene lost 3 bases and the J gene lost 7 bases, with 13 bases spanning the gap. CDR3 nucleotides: TGTGCCAGCAGTTTTGCAGGGAAAGGACAGCCCCAGCATTTT. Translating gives CASSFAGKGQPQHF.

CDR3 loop: CASSTREGTEAFF. The CDR3 coding sequence is TGTGCCAGCAGCACCCGGGAGGGCACTGAAGCTTTCTTT. The chain joins TRBV11-3 to TRBJ1-1; unclear D gene. V lost 5 bases and J lost 4, with 11 bases in between. The CDR3 runs 13 residues. Germline V gives CDR1 SGHNT, CDR2 YENEEA.

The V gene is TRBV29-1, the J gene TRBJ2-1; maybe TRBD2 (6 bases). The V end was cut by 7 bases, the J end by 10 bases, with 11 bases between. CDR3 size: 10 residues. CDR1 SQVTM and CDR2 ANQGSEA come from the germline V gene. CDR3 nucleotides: TGCAGCGCCGAGACTAGGGAGCAGTTCTTC. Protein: CSAETREQFF.

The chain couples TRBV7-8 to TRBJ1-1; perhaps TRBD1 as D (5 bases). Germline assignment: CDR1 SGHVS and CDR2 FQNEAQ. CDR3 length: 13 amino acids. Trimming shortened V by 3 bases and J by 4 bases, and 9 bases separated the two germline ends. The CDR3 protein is CASSFAGITEAFF. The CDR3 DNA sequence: TGTGCCAGCAGCTTTGCAGGGATCACTGAAGCTTTCTTT. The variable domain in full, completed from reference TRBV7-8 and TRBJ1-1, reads GAGVSQSPRYKVAKRGQDVALRCDPISGHVSLFWYQQALGQGPEFLTYFQNEAQLDKSGLPSDRFFAERPEGSVSTLKIQRTQQEDSAVYLCASSFAGITEAFFGQGTRLTVV.

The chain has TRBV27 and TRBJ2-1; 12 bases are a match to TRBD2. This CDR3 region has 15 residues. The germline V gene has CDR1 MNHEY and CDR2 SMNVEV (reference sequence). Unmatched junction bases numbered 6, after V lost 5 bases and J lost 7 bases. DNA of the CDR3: TGTGCCAGCAGTCCTCTCGGACTAGCGGGGAATGAGCAGTTCTTC. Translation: CASSPLGLAGNEQFF.

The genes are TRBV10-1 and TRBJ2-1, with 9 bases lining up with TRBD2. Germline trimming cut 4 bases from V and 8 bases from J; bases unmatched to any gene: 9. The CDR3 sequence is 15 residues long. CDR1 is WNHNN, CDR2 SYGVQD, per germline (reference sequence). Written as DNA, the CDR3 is TGCGCCAGCAGTGTGAGGCTAGCGGGAATGGATGAGCAGTTCTTC. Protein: CASSVRLAGMDEQFF.

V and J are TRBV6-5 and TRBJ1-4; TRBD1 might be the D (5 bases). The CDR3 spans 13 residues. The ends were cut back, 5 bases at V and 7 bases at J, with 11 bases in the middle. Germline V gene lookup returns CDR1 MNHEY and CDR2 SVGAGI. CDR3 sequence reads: CASSHGGGEKLFF. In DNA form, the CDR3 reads TGTGCCAGCAGTCACGGGGGTGGTGAAAAACTGTTTTTT.

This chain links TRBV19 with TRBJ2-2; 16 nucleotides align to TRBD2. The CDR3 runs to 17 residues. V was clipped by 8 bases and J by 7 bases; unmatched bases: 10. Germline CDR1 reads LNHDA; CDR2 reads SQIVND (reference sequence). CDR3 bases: TGTGCCAGTCGAAAACCGGGACTAGCGGGAGGGGTCGGGGAGCTGTTTTTT. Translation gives CASRKPGLAGGVGELFF. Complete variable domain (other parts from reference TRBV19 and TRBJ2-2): DGGITQSPKYLFRKEGQNVTLSCEQNLNHDAMYWYRQDPGQGLRLIYYSQIVNDFQKGDIAEGYSVSREKKESFPLTVTSAQKNPTAFYLCASRKPGLAGGVGELFFGEGSRLTVL.

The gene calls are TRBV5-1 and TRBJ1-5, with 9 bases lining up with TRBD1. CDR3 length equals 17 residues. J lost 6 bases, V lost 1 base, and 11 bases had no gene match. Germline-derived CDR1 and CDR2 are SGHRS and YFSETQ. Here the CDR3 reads CASSLRDRDRARQPQHF. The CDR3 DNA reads TGCGCCAGCAGCTTGAGGGACCGGGACAGGGCACGTCAGCCCCAGCATTTT.

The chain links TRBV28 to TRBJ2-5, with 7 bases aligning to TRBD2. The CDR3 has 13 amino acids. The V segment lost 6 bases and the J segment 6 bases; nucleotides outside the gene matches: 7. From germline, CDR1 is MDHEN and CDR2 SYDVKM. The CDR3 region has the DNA TGTGCCAGCAGATGGTCGGGGGGACAGACCCAGTACTTC. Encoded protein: CASRWSGGQTQYF.

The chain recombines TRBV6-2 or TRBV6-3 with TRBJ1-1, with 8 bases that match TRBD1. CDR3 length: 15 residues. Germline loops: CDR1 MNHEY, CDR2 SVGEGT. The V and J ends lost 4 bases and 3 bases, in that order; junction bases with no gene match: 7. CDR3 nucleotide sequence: TGTGCCAGCAGTTCCGGAACAGGGGGGTACACTGAAGCTTTCTTT. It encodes CASSSGTGGYTEAFF.

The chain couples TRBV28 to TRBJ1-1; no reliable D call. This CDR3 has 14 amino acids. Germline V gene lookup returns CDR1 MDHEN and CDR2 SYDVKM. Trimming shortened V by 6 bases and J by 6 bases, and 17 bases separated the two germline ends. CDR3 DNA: TGTGCCAGCAGCCCCCCACTCTTAAAGTCTGAAGCTTTCTTT. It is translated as CASSPPLLKSEAFF. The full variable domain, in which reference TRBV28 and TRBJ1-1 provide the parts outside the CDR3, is DVKVTQSSRYLVKRTGEKVFLECVQDMDHENMFWYRQDPGLGLRLIYFSYDVKMKEKGDIPEGYSVSREKKERFSLILESASTNQTSMYLCASSPPLLKSEAFFGQGTRLTVV.

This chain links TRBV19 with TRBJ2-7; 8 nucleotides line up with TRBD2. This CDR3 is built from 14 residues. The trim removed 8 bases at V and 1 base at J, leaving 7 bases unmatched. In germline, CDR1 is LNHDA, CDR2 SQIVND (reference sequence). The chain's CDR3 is CASGIAGMSYEQYF. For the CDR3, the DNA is TGTGCCAGTGGAATAGCGGGAATGTCCTACGAGCAGTACTTC.

Here the CDR3 reads CASSVGNGGTDTQYF. CDR3 DNA: TGTGCCAGCAGCGTAGGCAACGGAGGTACAGATACGCAGTATTTT. This chain links TRBV9 with TRBJ2-3, with D possibly being TRBD2 (5 bases). The CDR3 consists of 15 residues. CDR1 and CDR2 (germline): SGDLS, YYNGEE. The ends were cut back, 0 bases at V and 3 bases at J, with 11 bases in the middle.

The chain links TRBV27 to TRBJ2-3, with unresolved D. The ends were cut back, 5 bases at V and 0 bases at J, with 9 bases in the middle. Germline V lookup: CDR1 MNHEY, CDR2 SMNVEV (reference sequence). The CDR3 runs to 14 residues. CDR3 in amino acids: CASSPLSSTDTQYF. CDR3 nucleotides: TGTGCCAGCAGTCCCTTATCTAGCACAGATACGCAGTATTTT.

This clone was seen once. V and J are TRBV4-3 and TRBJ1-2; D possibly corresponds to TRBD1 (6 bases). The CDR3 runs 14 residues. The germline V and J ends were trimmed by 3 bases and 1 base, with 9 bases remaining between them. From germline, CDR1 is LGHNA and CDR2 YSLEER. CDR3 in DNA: TGCGCCAGCAGCCACAGGGGAATTAACTATGGCTACACCTTC. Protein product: CASSHRGINYGYTF.

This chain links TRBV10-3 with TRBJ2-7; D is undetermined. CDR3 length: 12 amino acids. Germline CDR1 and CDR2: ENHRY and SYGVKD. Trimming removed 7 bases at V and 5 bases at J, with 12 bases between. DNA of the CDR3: TGTGCCATCACAGGTGGTTTGGACGAGCAGTACTTC. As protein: CAITGGLDEQYF.

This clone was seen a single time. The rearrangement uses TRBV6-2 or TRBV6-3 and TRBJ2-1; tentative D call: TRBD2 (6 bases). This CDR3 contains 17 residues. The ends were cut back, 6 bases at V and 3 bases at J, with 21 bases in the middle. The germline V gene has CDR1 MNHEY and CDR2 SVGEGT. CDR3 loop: CASSPYRAGSFYNEQFF. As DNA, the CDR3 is TGTGCCAGCAGCCCATACCGCGCCGGGAGCTTCTACAATGAGCAGTTCTTC.

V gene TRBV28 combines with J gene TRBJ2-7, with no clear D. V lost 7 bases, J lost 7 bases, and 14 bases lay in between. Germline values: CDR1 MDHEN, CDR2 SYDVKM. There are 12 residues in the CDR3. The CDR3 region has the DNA TGTGCCAGCACCGAGTCGGTCTGGGAGCAGTACTTC. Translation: CASTESVWEQYF.

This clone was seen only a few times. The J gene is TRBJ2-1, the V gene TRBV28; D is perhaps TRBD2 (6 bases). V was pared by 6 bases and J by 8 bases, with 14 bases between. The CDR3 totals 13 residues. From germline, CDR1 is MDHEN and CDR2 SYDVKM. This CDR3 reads CASRIVWRDEQFF. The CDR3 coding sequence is TGTGCCAGCAGAATCGTTTGGAGGGATGAGCAGTTCTTC.

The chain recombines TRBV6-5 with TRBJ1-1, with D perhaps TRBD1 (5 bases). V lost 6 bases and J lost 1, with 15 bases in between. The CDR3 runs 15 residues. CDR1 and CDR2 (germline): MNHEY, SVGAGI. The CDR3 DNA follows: TGTGCCAGCAGCGACAGATCCACTGGGAACACTGAAGCTTTCTTT. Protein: CASSDRSTGNTEAFF.